One TCR beta chain is described in this entry. No antigen is known for it. No much larger clone is present one base from it, and per-base qualities are unavailable. The immunoSEQ Assay, a bias-controlled multiplex PCR, was used to amplify TCRbeta CDR3 regions from genomic DNA. The paper's processing steps were these. Nucleated cell counts per sample were estimated from amplification of reference gene primers within the assay. Sequence reads were collapsed and filtered to measure the absolute abundance of every unique TCRbeta CDR3 rearrangement. For each sample, productive Simpson clonality was calculated as the square root of Simpson's diversity index over productive rearrangements. TCRdb holds this immuneACCESS table with in-frame rearrangements only. Some clones are missing; in checked studies, unresolved V genes explain under half, and the rest has no known cause. D and trimming come from the DNA, and the V and J calls and clone size come from that table. The sample yields about 210,000 clones; 80% to 85% were counted once. Over 4% of the sample rests with the top ten.

One collaborating source in Seattle enrolled patients while the patients were actively infected and followed the patients over time throughout the course of disease. Each collaborating institution followed its own protocols to collect whole blood in K2EDTA tubes. For TCRbeta analysis, collaborator samples were shipped as frozen whole blood, as isolated PBMCs, or as DNA extracted from either sample type. The data stem from a study of blood T cell repertoires in COVID-19 (dated by TCRdb to 2020 to 2022). About the study as a whole: The collaborator samples originated in the United States, Italy and Spain and spanned the acute and convalescent phases of COVID-19. The prospective study material was composed of cDNA or gDNA derived from T cells, B-cell-depleted T cells, or PBMCs. The dataset comprised deeply sampled blood TCRbeta repertoires from subjects exposed to, actively infected with, or recovered from COVID-19. The repertoires were released in a freely available public database meant as a resource for research on the immune response to SARS-CoV-2. The samples were drawn from two sources: the first 160 participants of the ongoing ImmuneRACE study, and 950 to 1,500 subjects contributed by 6 global collaborators. Sample metadata almost always included a de-identified subject ID, COVID-19 status, age in years and sex. Where available, HLA class I and class II types were obtained from metadata supplied by the sample provider rather than from assay-based typing.

On the study overall, not on this receptor specifically: Clinical and demographic metadata were provided uncurated, with the amount varying by source and participant.

This clonotype originated in a woman aged 70-85 years with COVID-19, enrolled during active disease. The specimen was peripheral blood.

In nucleotide form, the sequence is TGCAGCGCCCTGGTCGGGAGGGTCCTGGGCTACGAGCAGTACTTC. Translated, it gives CSALVGRVLGYEQYF. This receptor chain uses TRBV29-1 and TRBJ2-7, with TRBD2 identical over 8 junction bases. The CDR3, from cysteine to phenylalanine, totals 15 residues. Kept here is only the CDR3 DNA, which spans 45 bases and is read in frame from base 1. The germline V gene sets CDR1 to SQVTM and CDR2 to ANQGSEA. The V end gives up 7 bases and the J end 3 bases, leaving 14 bases in the junction not matched to a gene.